What follows describes a single T cell receptor (beta chain). V lost 3 bases to trimming and J lost 11 bases, with 11 bases between them. From germline, CDR1 is MRHNA and CDR2 SNTAGT. The CDR3 sequence is 12 residues long. This sample was included in a study of shared clonotypes between healthy human individuals. Data came from immunoSEQ multiplex PCR; TCRdb stores just in-frame clones and leaves some out. The profile shows 1,400,000 or so clones, 98% to 99% of them singletons. There were no recent acute infections or vaccinations among the donors, who were healthy HIV-negative adults. The source is a man aged 25 to 40 in good health. The V gene is TRBV6-4, the J gene TRBJ1-5, with D uncertain. Sequencing was carried out using naive CD4+ T cells sorted from blood. The subset denotes: CD45RA+ positively selected. This CDR3 is CASSENGWSQHF. In DNA form, the CDR3 reads TGTGCCAGCAGTGAGAATGGCTGGTCCCAGCATTTT.